This TCR beta chain came from a study of STAT5B mutations in CD4+ large granular lymphocyte leukemia. In the original processing: Lowest detectable productive clonotype frequency was 2.59 x 10-5. Sequencing was performed with immunoSEQ multiplex PCR; in TCRdb, only in-frame clones are kept and a portion is missing. V, J and clone size are those of that table, while D and trimming were read from the DNA. The sample contains 30,000 to 40,000 clones, roughly 71% of which appear only once. Regarding the study as a whole: Main leukemic clonotypes were patient-specific, but approximately 25% appeared at low frequency elsewhere. TRBV06-family usage was enriched in top patient clones (8/27) versus controls (2/35).

With respect to this clone: Its specificity is unknown.

The CDR3 is made up of 18 amino acids. Trimming took 3 bases from V and 3 from J; bases not matched to a gene: 15. In germline, CDR1 is LNHDA, CDR2 SQIVND (reference sequence). The receptor comes from a human donor in good health. The rearrangement uses TRBV19 and TRBJ2-7; TRBD1 agrees at 9 bases. The sequencing sample was made of CD4+ T cells from blood buffy coats. The CDR3 here is CASSIAWGQGGTLYEQYF. CDR3 bases: TGTGCCAGTAGTATCGCCTGGGGACAGGGAGGGACTCTCTACGAGCAGTACTTC.